This record looks at one TCR beta chain sequence and its context. These data originate in a study of blood T cell repertoires in COVID-19. The method was immunoSEQ multiplex PCR; TCRdb's version includes in-frame clones alone and lacks a portion of them. This sample carries about 69,000 clones, around 88% of them seen once, and the ten largest clones take 16%. Germline CDR1 reads LGHNA; CDR2 reads YNFKEQ. The CDR3 runs to 14 residues. V was pared by 5 bases and J by 3 bases, with 4 bases of the junction left unmatched. The chain combines TRBV4-2 with TRBJ2-1, with TRBD2 matching over 7 bases. The sequencing input was peripheral blood. This clonotype was obtained from a man aged 35-49 years with COVID-19, enrolled during active disease. The CDR3 region is CASSGERGYNEQFF. The CDR3 bases are TGTGCCAGCAGCGGGGAGCGGGGCTACAATGAGCAGTTCTTC.